Listed here are 4 T cell receptor beta chains from one sample, sequenced in a study of T cells expressing NK-cell markers. For each CDR3 protein, TCRdb gives one entry from its re-call of the 5' RACE reads, without DNA. In all, the sample yields 500,000 or so distinct CDR3 sequences. Input material: blood T cells: a sorted CD56 or NKG2C T cell subset, CD4+ or CD8+ T cells, or bulk PBMC T cells (not recorded which). The receptor source for this set is a man aged 18 to 30 in good health.

This rearrangement joins TRBV6-1 to TRBJ2-1; TCRdb's D gene call, TRBD2, goes unchecked for lack of DNA. Germline-derived CDR1 and CDR2 are MNHNS and SASEGT. The CDR3 contains 13 residues. The chain's CDR3 is CASSQGGLAKQFF.

The rearrangement links TRBV20-1 to TRBJ2-3; the D gene TCRdb calls, TRBD1, cannot be checked with no DNA. CDR1 and CDR2 from the germline V gene are DFQATT and SNEGSKA (reference sequence). The CDR3 consists of 13 residues. CDR3 amino acids: CSSSRGSRDTQYF.

V usage is TRBV6-1 and J usage is TRBJ2-4; TCRdb outputs TRBD1, but without DNA this stays unchecked. This CDR3 comprises 16 residues. The germline gives CDR1 MNHNS, CDR2 SASEGT. This CDR3 reads CASSGDVWVAKNIQYF.

The chain carries TRBV19 and TRBJ2-1; the TRBD2 assignment by TCRdb is unverifiable without DNA. Looked up from germline, CDR1 is LNHDA and CDR2 is SQIVND (reference sequence). This CDR3 is 13 amino acids long. This chain's CDR3 is CASNQRSGVEQFF.